This T cell receptor (beta chain) was documented in a study of beta chain features in type 1 diabetes. Study-level background: No patient-donor differences in age, gender, total cells or subset yield. Study results and caveats: Resolution of whether HLA type affects TCRB rearrangement was not achieved here. Short templates might get an advantage during PCR, and this would be equal in patients and controls. All four CD4+ subsets from Type 1 diabetes patients carried moderately but significantly shorter TCRB CDR3s.

This clone was seen only a few times. Its antigen is not identified. Naive, central memory, regulatory and stem cell-like memory cells within the CD4+ compartment were sorted using CD45RO/CCR7/CD25/CD127/CD95/CD27. V was clipped by 1 base and J by 4 bases, with 7 bases between them. CDR1 is LNHNV, CDR2 YYDKDF, per germline (reference sequence). The CDR3 is made up of 13 amino acids. Reverse transcription of all isolated RNA meant that expressed TCRB transcripts were sequenced. Only in-frame clones appear in the TCRdb table, and some are missing; sequencing was by immunoSEQ multiplex PCR. The table has 150,000 to 200,000 clones, 6.5% to 8.5% seen once; the top ten hold about 0.5%.

Input material: central memory CD4+ T cells from blood. The chain links TRBV15 to TRBJ1-1; no reliable D call. The TCR comes from a woman under 30 with type 1 diabetes. This chain's CDR3 is CATSRGEGTEAFF. The CDR3, as DNA: TGTGCCACCAGCAGAGGAGAGGGCACTGAAGCTTTCTTT.